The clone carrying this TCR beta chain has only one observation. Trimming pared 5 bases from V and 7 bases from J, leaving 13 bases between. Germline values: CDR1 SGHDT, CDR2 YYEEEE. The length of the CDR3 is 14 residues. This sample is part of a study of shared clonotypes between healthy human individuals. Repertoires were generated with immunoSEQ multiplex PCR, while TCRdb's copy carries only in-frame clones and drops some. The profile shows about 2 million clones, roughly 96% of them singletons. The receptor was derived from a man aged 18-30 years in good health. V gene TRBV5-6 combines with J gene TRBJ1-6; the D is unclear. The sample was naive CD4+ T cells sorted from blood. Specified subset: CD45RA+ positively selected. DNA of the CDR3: TGTGCCAGCAGGAAGACAATTCGGAATTCACCCCTCCACTTT. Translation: CASRKTIRNSPLHF.